This record looks at one T cell receptor (beta chain) sequence and its context. Its specificity is unknown. The V segment lost 4 bases and the J segment 8 bases; nucleotides outside the gene matches: 9. The CDR3 totals 16 residues. Germline V CDR1 and CDR2: ENHRY, SYGVKD. Synthesis of cDNA used 5'RACE (with 10-nucleotide random UMIs). Every sequencing run drew on 15-18 subjects and yielded over 170 million TCR-beta sequences. TCRdb ran MiXCR on the 5' RACE reads and lists one entry per CDR3 protein. The sample lists some 47,000 distinct CDR3 sequences; roughly a fifth were seen once. This record belongs to a study of neurological immune-mediated disorders. General study points: The highest TCR clonal expansion occurred in HTLV-1-associated myelopathy; multiple sclerosis fell below healthy controls.

Stated time point: technical triplicate 3. The unsorted libraries were prepared from 2 million PBMCs (stored at -80 C). This chain joins TRBV10-3 and TRBJ2-1, with 12 nucleotides matching TRBD2. The sequenced material came from PBMCs. The receptor was isolated from a man in his sixties with HTLV-1-associated myelopathy (HAM/TSP). In DNA, the CDR3 is TGTGCCATCAGTGGACAGACTAGCGGGAGTTGGGATGAGCAGTTCTTC. It is translated as CAISGQTSGSWDEQFF.